This entry features one T cell receptor beta chain sequence. Its cognate antigen is unknown. The entry originates in a study of shared clonotypes between healthy human individuals. CDR3 length: 14 amino acids. In germline, CDR1 is SNHLY, CDR2 FYNNEI. The germline V and J ends were trimmed by 6 bases and 0 bases, with 11 bases remaining between them. Across several immunoSEQ plates, the genomic DNA of each subset was split evenly. Profiled with immunoSEQ multiplex PCR; TCRdb holds only in-frame clones, not every one. The table has 450,000 to 550,000 clones, 79% seen once; the top ten hold 10% to 15%. Study findings and constraints: Limitation of the genetic and exposure-history diversity represented came from the few donors. The researchers took only blood, and tissue repertoires probably look different.

This sequence was found in a middle-aged woman in good health. Some clones in this sample may be carry-over from other donors' samples. The chain joins TRBV2 to TRBJ1-2; no definite D call. Sequencing input: PBMCs. Here the CDR3 reads CASRLQYANYGYTF. The CDR3 DNA is TGTGCCAGCAGGTTACAGTACGCTAACTATGGCTACACCTTC.